This T cell receptor (beta chain) was found in a study of blood T cells in healthy people across ages. Germline-derived CDR1 and CDR2 are MNHNY and SVGAGI (reference sequence). CDR3 length: 14 residues. It was with a sample-barcoded 5' primer and a J-beta primer mix that a second PCR of roughly 6 to 12 cycles was run. MiXCR was run by TCRdb on the 5' RACE reads, yielding one entry per CDR3 protein. The sample lists some 1.5 million distinct CDR3 sequences, 25% to 30% occurring once. On this clonotype itself: Given a much more abundant clone one base away, this may be a read error.

This chain links TRBV6-6 with TRBJ2-1, with D unresolved. This receptor was taken from a woman aged 25 to 39 in good health. Sequenced: blood. The CDR3 is CAISYVDTSNEQFF. As DNA, the CDR3 is TGTGCCATCAGTTACGTCGACACCTCCAACGAGCAGTTCTTC.